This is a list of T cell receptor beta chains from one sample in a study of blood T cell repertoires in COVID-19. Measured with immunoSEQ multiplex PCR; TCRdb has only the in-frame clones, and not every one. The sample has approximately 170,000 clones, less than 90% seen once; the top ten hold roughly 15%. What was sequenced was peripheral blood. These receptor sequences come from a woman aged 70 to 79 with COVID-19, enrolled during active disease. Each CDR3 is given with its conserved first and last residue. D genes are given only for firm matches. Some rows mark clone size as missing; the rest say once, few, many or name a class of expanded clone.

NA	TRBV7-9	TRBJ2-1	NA	CASSFREFKDNEQFF	TGTGCCAGCAGCTTCCGGGAGTTTAAGGACAATGAGCAGTTCTTC
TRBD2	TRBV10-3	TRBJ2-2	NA	CATQASGNTGELFF	TGTGCCACCCAGGCTAGCGGGAACACCGGGGAGCTGTTTTTT
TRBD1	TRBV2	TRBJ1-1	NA	CAIKDRLNTEAFF	TGTGCCATAAAGGACAGGCTGAACACTGAAGCTTTCTTT
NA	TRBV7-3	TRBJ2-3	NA	CASSPPPGILMSDTQYF	TGTGCCAGCAGCCCCCCCCCAGGAATTCTCATGTCAGATACGCAGTATTTT
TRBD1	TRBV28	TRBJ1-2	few	CASRWQGAGYGYTF	TGTGCCAGCAGGTGGCAGGGGGCCGGCTATGGCTACACCTTC
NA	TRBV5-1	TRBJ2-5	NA	CASSSISGETQYF	TGCGCCAGCAGCTCAATTAGCGGAGAGACCCAGTACTTC
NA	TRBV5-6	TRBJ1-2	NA	CASSLRAGWYGYTF	TGTGCCAGCAGCTTGAGGGCAGGGTGGTATGGCTACACCTTC
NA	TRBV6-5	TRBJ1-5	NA	CASSYSQGGNQPQHF	TGTGCCAGCAGTTATTCACAGGGTGGCAATCAGCCCCAGCATTTT
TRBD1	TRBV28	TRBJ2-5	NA	CASSDPGTGQETQYF	TGTGCCAGCAGCGACCCAGGGACAGGGCAAGAGACCCAGTACTTC
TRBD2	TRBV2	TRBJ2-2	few	CAIERAAGGLTGELFF	TGTGCCATCGAACGGGCAGCGGGAGGGCTAACCGGGGAGCTGTTTTTT
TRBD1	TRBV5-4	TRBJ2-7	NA	CASSSGQGNNEQYF	TGTGCCAGCAGCTCCGGACAGGGAAACAACGAGCAGTACTTC
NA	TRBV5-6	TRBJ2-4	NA	CASSFSGLAKNIQYF	TGTGCCAGCAGCTTTAGCGGTCTAGCCAAAAACATTCAGTACTTC
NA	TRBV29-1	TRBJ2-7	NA	CSVHDRITYEQYF	TGCAGCGTACACGACAGGATTACCTACGAGCAGTACTTC
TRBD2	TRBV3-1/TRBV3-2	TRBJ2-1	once	CASSQKGTSGLMKQFF	TGTGCCAGCAGCCAAAAGGGTACTAGCGGGCTGATGAAGCAGTTCTTC
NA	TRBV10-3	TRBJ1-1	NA	CAISEQYDTEAFF	TGTGCCATCAGTGAACAATACGACACTGAAGCTTTCTTT
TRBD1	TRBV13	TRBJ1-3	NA	CASSEPGTGSNSGNTIYF	TGTGCCAGCAGCGAGCCCGGGACAGGAAGCAACTCTGGAAACACCATATATTTT
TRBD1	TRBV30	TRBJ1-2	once	CAWSADRLYGYTF	TGTGCCTGGAGTGCGGACAGGCTCTATGGCTACACCTTC
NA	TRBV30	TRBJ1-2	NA	CAWEAGVGYTF	TGTGCCTGGGAGGCAGGGGTTGGCTACACCTTC
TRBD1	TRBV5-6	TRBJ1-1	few	CASSLEGQGRRVTEAFF	TGTGCCAGCAGCTTGGAGGGACAGGGGCGCCGGGTCACTGAAGCTTTCTTT
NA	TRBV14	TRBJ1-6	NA	CASSLGGLTDSPLHF	TGTGCCAGCAGCCTGGGCGGGTTAACTGATTCACCCCTCCACTTT
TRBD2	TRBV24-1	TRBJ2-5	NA	CATSEQATSDQETQYF	TGTGCCACCAGTGAACAGGCAACTAGCGATCAAGAGACCCAGTACTTC
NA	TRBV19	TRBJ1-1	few	CASSIGAHSEAFF	TGTGCCAGTAGTATAGGGGCGCATTCTGAAGCTTTCTTT
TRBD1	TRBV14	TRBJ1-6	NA	CASSQDRGGNSPLHF	TGTGCCAGCAGCCAAGACAGAGGGGGCAATTCACCCCTCCACTTT
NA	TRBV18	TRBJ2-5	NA	CASSPPGPTGETQYF	TGTGCCAGCTCACCCCCGGGTCCCACGGGAGAGACCCAGTACTTC
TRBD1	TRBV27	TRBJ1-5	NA	CASSLPTGGGDQPQHF	TGTGCCAGCAGTTTACCAACAGGGGGTGGAGATCAGCCCCAGCATTTT
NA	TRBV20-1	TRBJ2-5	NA	CSADLRETQYF	TGCAGTGCTGACTTGAGAGAGACCCAGTACTTC
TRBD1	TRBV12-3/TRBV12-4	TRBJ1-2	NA	CASSHGTARGYTF	TGTGCCAGCAGCCATGGGACAGCCAGAGGCTACACCTTC
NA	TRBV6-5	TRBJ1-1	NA	CASRTQGTNTEAFF	TGTGCCAGCAGGACACAGGGTACGAACACTGAAGCTTTCTTT
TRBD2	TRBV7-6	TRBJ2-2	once	CASSLSGKSTGELFF	TGTGCCAGCAGCTTGAGCGGGAAGAGCACCGGGGAGCTGTTTTTT
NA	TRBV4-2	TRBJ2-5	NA	CASSHLISGVQETQYF	TGTGCCAGCAGCCATTTAATTAGCGGAGTCCAAGAGACCCAGTACTTC
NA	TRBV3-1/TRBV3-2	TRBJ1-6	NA	CASSQEQGGSPLHF	TGTGCCAGCAGCCAAGAGCAGGGAGGATCACCCCTCCACTTT
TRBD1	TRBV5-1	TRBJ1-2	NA	CASSHRPPGQGLNGYTF	TGCGCCAGCAGCCACCGCCCCCCGGGACAGGGTCTTAATGGCTACACCTTC
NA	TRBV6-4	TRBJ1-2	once	CASPGHLAPSRVGYTF	TGTGCCAGCCCCGGACATCTGGCCCCTAGTAGAGTAGGCTACACCTTC
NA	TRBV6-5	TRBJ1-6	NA	CASRFIVDSPLHF	TGTGCCAGCAGATTCATAGTGGATTCACCCCTCCACTTT
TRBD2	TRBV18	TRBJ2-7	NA	CASSPGGTATYEQYF	TGTGCCAGCTCACCGGGGGGGACGGCGACCTACGAGCAGTACTTC
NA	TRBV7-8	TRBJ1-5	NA	CASSLAHRLGRQPQHF	TGTGCCAGCAGCTTAGCGCATCGGCTGGGGAGACAGCCCCAGCATTTT
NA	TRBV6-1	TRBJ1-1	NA	CASSETLSGGTEAFF	TGTGCCAGCAGTGAAACCCTATCGGGGGGCACTGAAGCTTTCTTT
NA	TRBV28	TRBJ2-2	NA	CASLQGYNTGELFF	TGTGCCAGTCTTCAGGGTTACAACACCGGGGAGCTGTTTTTT
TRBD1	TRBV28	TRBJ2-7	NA	CASSLTGTGGEQYF	TGTGCCAGCAGTTTGACCGGGACAGGAGGCGAGCAGTACTTC